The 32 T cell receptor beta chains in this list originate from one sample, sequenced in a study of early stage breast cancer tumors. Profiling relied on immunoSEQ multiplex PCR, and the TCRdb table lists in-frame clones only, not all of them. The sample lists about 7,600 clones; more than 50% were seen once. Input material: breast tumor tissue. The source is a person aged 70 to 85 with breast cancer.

The CDR3 spells CASKTGTPYNSPLHF. CDR3 bases: TGTGCCAGCAAGACAGGAACCCCTTATAATTCACCCCTCCACTTT. The J gene is TRBJ1-6, the V gene TRBV27; possible D gene TRBD1, 6 bases. Germline-derived CDR1 and CDR2 are MNHEY and SMNVEV (reference sequence). The CDR3 has 15 amino acids. Trimming took 7 bases from V and 4 from J, leaving 14 bases between them.

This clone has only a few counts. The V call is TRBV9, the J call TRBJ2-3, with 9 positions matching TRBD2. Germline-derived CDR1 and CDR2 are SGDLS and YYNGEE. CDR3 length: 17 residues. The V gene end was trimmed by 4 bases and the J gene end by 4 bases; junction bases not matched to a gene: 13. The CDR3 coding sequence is TGTGCCAGCAGCCCACCCCTCGGCGGGGGGGCCCCAGATACGCAGTATTTT. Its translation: CASSPPLGGGAPDTQYF.

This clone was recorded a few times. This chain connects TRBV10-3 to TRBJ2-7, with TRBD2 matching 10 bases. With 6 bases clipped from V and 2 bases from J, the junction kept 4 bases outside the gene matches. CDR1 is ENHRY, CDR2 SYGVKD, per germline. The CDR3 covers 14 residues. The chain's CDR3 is CAISGLAEPYEQYF. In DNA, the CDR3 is TGTGCCATCAGCGGACTAGCGGAGCCCTACGAGCAGTACTTC.

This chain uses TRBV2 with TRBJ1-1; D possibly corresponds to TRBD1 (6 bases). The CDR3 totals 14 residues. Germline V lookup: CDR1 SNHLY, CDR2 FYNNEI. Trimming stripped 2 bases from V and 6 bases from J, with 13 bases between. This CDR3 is CASSELHRDPEAFF. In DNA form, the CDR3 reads TGTGCCAGCAGTGAATTGCACAGGGACCCTGAAGCTTTCTTT.

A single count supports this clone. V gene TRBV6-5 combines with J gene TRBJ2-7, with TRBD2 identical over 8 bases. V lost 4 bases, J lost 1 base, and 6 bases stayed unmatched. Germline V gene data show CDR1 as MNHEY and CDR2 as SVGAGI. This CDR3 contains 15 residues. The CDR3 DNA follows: TGTGCCAGCAGTTTTAGCGGGGACAAGTCCTACGAGCAGTACTTC. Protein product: CASSFSGDKSYEQYF.

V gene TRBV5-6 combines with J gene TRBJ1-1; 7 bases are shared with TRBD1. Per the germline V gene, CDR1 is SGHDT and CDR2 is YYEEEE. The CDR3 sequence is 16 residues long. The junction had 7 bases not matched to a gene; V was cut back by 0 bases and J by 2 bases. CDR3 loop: CASSLAPTGPNTEAFF. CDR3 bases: TGTGCCAGCAGCTTGGCCCCGACAGGGCCAAACACTGAAGCTTTCTTT.

CDR3: CASSVRGAGNEQFF. For the CDR3, the DNA is TGTGCCAGCAGTGTCAGAGGGGCGGGAAATGAGCAGTTCTTC. The chain carries TRBV6-1 and TRBJ2-1, with a possible D match to TRBD2 (6 bases). The V and J ends lost 4 bases and 7 bases respectively, with 14 bases between them. The germline gives CDR1 MNHNS, CDR2 SASEGT. There are 14 residues in the CDR3.

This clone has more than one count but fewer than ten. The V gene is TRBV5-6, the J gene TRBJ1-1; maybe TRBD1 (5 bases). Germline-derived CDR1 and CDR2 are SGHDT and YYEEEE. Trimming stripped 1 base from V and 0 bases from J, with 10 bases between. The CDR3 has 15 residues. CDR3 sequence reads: CASSLWGLMNTEAFF. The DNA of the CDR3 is TGTGCCAGCAGCTTGTGGGGACTCATGAACACTGAAGCTTTCTTT.

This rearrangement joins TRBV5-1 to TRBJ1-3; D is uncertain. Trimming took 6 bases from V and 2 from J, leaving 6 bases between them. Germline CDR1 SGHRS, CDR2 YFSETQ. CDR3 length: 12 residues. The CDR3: CASTSPGNTIYF. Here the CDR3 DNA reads TGCGCCAGCACCTCCCCTGGAAACACCATATATTTT.

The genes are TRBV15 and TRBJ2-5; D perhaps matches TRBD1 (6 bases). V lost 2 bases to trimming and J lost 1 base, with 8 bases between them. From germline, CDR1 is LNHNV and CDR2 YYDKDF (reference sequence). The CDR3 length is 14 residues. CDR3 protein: CATSRNRAQETQYF. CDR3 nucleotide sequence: TGTGCCACCAGCAGAAACAGGGCCCAAGAGACCCAGTACTTC. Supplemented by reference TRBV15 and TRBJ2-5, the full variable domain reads DAMVIQNPRYQVTQFGKPVTLSCSQTLNHNVMYWYQQKSSQAPKLLFHYYDKDFNNEADTPDNFQSRRPNTSFCFLDIRSPGLGDTAMYLCATSRNRAQETQYFGPGTRLLVL.

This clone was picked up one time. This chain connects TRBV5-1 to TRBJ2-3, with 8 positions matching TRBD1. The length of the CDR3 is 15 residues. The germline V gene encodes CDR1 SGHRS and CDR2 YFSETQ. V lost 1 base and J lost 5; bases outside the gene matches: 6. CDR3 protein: CASSLTGGDRDTQYF. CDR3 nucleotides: TGCGCCAGCAGCTTGACAGGGGGAGATAGAGATACGCAGTATTTT.

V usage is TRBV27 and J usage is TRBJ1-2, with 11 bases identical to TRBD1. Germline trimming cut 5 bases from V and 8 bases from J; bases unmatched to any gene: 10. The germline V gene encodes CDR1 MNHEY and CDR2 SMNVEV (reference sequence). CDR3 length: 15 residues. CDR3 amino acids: CASSLGQGALRGYTF. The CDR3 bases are TGTGCCAGCAGTCTAGGACAGGGGGCGCTTAGGGGCTACACCTTC.

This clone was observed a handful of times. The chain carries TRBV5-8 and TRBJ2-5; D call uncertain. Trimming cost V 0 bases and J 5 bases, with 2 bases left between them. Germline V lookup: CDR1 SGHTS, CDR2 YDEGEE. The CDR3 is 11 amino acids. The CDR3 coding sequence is TGTGCCAGCAGCTTGGCTGAGACCCAGTACTTC. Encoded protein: CASSLAETQYF.

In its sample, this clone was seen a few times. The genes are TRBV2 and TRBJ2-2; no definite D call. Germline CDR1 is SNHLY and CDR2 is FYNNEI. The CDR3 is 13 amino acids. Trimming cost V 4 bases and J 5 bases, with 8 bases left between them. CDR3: CASSVERTGELFF. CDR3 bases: TGTGCCAGCAGTGTAGAAAGAACCGGGGAGCTGTTTTTT.

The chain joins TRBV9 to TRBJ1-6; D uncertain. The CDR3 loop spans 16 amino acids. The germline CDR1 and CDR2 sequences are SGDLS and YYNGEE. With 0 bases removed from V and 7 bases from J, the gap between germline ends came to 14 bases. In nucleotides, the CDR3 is TGTGCCAGCAGCGTAGGCGATAAGGGAGGGAATTCACCCCTCCACTTT. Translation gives CASSVGDKGGNSPLHF.

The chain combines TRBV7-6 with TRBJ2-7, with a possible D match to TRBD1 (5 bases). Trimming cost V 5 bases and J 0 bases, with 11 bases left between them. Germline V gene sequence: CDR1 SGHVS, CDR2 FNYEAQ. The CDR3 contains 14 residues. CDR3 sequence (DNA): TGTGCCAGCAGCAAAACGGACATCTCCTACGAGCAGTACTTC. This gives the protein CASSKTDISYEQYF.

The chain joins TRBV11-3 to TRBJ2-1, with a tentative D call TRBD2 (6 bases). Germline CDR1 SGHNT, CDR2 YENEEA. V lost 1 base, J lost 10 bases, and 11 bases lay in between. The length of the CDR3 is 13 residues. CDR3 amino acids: CASSLGGRGEQFF. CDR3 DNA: TGTGCCAGCAGCTTAGGTGGTCGGGGGGAGCAGTTCTTC.

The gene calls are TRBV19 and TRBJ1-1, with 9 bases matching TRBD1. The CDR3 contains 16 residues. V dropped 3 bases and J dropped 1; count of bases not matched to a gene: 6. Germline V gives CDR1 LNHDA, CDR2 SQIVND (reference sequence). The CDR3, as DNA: TGTGCCAGTAGTATCACAGGGGGCACGGGGAACACTGAAGCTTTCTTT. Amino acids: CASSITGGTGNTEAFF.

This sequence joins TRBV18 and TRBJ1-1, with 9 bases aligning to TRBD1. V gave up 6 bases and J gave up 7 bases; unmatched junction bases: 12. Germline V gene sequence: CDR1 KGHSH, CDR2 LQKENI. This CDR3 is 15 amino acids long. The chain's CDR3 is CASSQGGDRVNEAFF. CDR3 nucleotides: TGTGCCAGCTCCCAGGGAGGGGACAGGGTAAATGAAGCTTTCTTT.

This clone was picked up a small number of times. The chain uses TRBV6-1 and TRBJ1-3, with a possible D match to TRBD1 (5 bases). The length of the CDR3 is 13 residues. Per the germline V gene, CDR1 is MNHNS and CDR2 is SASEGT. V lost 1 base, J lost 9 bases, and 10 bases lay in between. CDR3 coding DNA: TGTGCCAGCAGTGAAGTGGGGGGAGGCACCATATATTTT. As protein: CASSEVGGGTIYF.

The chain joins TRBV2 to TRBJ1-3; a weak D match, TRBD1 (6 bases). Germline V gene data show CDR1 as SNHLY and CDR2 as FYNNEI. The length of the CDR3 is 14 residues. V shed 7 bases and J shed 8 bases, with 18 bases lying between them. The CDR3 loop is CASMTDRAADTIYF. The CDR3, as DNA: TGTGCCAGCATGACGGACAGAGCGGCAGACACCATATATTTT.

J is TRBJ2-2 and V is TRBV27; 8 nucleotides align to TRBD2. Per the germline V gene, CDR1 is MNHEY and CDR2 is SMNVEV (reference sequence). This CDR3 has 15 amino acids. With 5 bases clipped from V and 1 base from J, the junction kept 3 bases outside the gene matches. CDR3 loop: CASSGSGGNTGELFF. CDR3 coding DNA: TGTGCCAGCAGTGGAAGCGGGGGGAACACCGGGGAGCTGTTTTTT.

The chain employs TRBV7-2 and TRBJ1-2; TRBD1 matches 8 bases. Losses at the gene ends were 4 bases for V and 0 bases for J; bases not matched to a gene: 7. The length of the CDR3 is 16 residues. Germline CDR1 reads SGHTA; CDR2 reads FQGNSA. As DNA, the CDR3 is TGTGCCAGCAGCTCCTACCGGACAGGGACTAACTATGGCTACACCTTC. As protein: CASSSYRTGTNYGYTF.

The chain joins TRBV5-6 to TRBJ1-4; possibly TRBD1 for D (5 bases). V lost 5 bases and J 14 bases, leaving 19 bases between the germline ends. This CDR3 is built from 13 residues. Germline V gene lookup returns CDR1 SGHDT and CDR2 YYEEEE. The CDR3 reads CASRTMAGRRLFF. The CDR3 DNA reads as TGTGCCAGCAGGACCATGGCGGGACGGAGGCTGTTTTTT.

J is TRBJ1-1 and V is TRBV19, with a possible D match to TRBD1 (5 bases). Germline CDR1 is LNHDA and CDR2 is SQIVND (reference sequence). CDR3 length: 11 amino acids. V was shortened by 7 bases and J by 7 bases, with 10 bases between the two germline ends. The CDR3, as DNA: TGTGCCAGTACCACGGGGGGTGAAGCTTTCTTT. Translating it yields CASTTGGEAFF.

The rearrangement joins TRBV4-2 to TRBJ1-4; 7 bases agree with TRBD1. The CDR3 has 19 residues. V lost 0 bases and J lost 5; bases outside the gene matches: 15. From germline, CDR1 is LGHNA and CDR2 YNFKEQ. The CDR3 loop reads CASSQDPPKVGTANEKLFF. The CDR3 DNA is TGTGCCAGCAGCCAAGACCCCCCTAAGGTTGGGACAGCGAATGAAAAACTGTTTTTT.

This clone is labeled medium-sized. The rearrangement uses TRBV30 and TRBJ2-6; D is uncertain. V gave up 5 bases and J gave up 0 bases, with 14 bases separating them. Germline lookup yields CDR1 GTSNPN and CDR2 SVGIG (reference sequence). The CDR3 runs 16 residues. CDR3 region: CAWLARRSSGANVLTF. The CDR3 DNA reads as TGTGCCTGGCTGGCCCGGCGGAGCTCTGGGGCCAACGTCCTGACTTTC.

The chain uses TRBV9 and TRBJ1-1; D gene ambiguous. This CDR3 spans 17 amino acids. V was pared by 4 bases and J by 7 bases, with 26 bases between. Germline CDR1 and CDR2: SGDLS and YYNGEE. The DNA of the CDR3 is TGTGCCAGCAGCCCCCGAGGACTGGGAAACCTGATTAATGAAGCTTTCTTT. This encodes CASSPRGLGNLINEAFF.

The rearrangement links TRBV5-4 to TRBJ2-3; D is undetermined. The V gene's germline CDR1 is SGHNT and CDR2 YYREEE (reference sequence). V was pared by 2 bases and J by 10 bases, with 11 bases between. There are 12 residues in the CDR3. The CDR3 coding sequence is TGTGCCAGCAGCTTTGGCGGCGGTGCGCAGTATTTT. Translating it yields CASSFGGGAQYF.

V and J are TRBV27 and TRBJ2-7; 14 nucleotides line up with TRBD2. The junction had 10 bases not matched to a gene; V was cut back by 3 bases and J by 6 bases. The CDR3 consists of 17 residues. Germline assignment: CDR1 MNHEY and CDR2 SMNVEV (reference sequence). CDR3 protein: CASSLGLAGAGSREQYF. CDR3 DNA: TGTGCCAGCAGTTTGGGACTAGCGGGGGCGGGTTCGCGCGAGCAGTACTTC.

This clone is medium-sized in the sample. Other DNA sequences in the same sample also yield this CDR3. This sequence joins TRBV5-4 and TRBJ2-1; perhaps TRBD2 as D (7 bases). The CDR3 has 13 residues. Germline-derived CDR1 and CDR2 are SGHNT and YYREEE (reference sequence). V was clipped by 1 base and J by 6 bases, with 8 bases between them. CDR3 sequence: CASSLRGGNEQFF. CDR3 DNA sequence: TGTGCCAGCAGCTTGAGGGGGGGCAATGAGCAGTTCTTC.

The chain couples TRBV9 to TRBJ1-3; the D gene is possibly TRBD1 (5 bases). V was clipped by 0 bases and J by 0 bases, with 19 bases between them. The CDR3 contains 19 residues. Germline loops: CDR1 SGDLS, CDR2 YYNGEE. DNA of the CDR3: TGTGCCAGCAGCGTAGATATCTCGGCGGTCGGGGGCTCTGGAAACACCATATATTTT. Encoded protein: CASSVDISAVGGSGNTIYF. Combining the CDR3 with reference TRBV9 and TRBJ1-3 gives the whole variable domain DSGVTQTPKHLITATGQRVTLRCSPRSGDLSVYWYQQSLDQGLQFLIQYYNGEERAKGNILERFSAQQFPDLHSELNLSSLELGDSALYFCASSVDISAVGGSGNTIYFGEGSWLTVV.